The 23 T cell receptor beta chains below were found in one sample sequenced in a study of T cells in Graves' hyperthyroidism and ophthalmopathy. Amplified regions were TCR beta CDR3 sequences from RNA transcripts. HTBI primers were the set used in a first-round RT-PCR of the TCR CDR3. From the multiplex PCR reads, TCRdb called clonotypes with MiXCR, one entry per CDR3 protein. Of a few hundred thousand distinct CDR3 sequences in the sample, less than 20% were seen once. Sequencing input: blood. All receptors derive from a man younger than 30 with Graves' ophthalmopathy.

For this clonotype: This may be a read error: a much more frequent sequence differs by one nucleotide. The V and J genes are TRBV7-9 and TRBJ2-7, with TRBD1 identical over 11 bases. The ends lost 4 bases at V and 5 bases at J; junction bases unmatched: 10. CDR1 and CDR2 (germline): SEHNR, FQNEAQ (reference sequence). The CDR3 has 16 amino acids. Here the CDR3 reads CASSSPSGTGGNEQYF. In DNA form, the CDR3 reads TGTGCCAGCAGCTCGCCCTCCGGGACAGGGGGAAACGAGCAGTACTTC. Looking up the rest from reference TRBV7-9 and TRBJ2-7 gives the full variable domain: DTGVSQNPRHKITKRGQNVTFRCDPISEHNRLYWYRQTLGQGPEFLTYFQNEAQLEKSRLLSDRFSAERPKGSFSTLEIQRTEQGDSAMYLCASSSPSGTGGNEQYFGPGTRLTVT.

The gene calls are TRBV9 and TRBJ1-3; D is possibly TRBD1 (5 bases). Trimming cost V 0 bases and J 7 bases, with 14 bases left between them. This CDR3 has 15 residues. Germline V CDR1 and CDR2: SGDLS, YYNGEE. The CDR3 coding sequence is TGTGCCAGCAGCGTAGACGGGACTGGCGCGAACACCATATATTTT. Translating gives CASSVDGTGANTIYF.

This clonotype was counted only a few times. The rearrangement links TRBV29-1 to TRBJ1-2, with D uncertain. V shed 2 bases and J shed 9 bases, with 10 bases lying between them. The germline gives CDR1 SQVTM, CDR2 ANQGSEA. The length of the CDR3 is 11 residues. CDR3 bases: TGCAGCGTTGAACACAATCTGCGCTACACCTTC. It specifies CSVEHNLRYTF.

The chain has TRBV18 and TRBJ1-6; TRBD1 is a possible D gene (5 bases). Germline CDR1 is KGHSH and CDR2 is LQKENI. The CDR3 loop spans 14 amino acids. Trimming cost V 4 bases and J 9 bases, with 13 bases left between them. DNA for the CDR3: TGTGCCAGCTCACTATCGACAGAGGCTTCACCCCTCCACTTT. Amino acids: CASSLSTEASPLHF.

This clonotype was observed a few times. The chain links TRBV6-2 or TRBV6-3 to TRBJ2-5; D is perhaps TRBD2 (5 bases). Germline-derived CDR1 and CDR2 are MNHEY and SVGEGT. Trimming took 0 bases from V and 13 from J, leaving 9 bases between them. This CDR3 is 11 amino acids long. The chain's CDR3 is CASSYSTGWYF. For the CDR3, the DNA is TGTGCCAGCAGTTACTCGACGGGGTGGTACTTC.

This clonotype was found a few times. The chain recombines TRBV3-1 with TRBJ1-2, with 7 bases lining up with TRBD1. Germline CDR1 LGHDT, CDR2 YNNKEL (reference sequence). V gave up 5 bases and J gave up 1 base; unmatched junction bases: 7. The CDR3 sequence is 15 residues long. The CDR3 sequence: CASSADAGGNYGYTF. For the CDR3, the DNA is TGTGCCAGCAGCGCCGACGCAGGGGGTAACTATGGCTACACCTTC. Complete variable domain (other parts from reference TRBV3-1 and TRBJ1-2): DTAVSQTPKYLVTQMGNDKSIKCEQNLGHDTMYWYKQDSKKFLKIMFSYNNKELIINETVPNRFSPKSPDKAHLNLHINSLELGDSAVYFCASSADAGGNYGYTFGSGTRLTVV.

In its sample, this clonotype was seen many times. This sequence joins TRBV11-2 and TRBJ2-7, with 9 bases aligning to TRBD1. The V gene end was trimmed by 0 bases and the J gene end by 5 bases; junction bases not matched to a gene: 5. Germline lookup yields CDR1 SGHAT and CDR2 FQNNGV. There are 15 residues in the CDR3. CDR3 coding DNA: TGTGCCAGCAGCTTAGATGGGACAGGGTTCCACGAGCAGTACTTC. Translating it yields CASSLDGTGFHEQYF.

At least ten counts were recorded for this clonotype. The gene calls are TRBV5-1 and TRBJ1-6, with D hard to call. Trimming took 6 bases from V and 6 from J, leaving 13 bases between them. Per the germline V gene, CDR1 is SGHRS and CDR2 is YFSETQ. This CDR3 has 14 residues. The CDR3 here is CASKKRTANSPLHF. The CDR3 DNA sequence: TGCGCCAGCAAGAAGAGGACGGCTAATTCACCCCTCCACTTT. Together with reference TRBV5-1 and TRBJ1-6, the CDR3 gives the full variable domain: KAGVTQTPRYLIKTRGQQVTLSCSPISGHRSVSWYQQTPGQGLQFLFEYFSETQRNKGNFPGRFSGRQFSNSRSEMNVSTLELGDSALYLCASKKRTANSPLHFGNGTRLTVT.

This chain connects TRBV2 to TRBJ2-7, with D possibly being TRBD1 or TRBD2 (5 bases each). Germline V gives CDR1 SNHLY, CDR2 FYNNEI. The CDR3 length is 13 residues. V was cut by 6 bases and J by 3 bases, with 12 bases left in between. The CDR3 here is CASSAGTYYEQYF. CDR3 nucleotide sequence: TGTGCCAGCAGCGCCGGGACCTACTACGAGCAGTACTTC.

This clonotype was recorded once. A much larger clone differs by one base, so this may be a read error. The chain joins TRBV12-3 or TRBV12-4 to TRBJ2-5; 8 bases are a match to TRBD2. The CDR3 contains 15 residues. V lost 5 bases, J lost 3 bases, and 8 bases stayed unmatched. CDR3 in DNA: TGTGCCAGCAGTCCCCAGCGGGGGACCGAAGAGACCCAGTACTTC. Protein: CASSPQRGTEETQYF.

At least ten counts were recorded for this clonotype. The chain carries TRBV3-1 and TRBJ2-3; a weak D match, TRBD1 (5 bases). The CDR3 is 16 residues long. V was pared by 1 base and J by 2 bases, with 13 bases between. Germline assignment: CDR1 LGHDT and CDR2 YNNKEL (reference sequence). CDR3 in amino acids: CASSQVPGSLTDTQYF. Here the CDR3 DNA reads TGTGCCAGCAGCCAAGTACCAGGGTCACTCACAGATACGCAGTATTTT.

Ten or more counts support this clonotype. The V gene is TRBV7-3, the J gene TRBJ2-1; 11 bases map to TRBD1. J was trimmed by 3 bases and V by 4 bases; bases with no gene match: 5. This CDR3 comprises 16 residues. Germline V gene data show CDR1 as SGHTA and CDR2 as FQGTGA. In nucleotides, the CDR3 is TGTGCCAGCAGCTCCACCGGGACAGGGGGCTACAATGAGCAGTTCTTC. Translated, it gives CASSSTGTGGYNEQFF. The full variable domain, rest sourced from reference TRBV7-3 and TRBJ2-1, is GAGVSQTPSNKVTEKGKYVELRCDPISGHTALYWYRQSLGQGPEFLIYFQGTGAADDSGLPNDRFFAVRPEGSVSTLKIQRTERGDSAVYLCASSSTGTGGYNEQFFGPGTRLTVL.

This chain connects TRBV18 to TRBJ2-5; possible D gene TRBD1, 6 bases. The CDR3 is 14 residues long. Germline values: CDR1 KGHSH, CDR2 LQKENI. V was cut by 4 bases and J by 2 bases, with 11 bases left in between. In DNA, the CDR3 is TGTGCCAGCTCACGCCGGGACAAGCAAGAGACCCAGTACTTC. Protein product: CASSRRDKQETQYF.

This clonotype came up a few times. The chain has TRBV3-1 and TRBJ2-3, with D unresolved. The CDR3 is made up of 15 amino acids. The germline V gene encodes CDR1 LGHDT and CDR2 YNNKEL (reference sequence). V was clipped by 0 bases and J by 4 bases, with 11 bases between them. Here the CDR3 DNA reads TGTGCCAGCAGCCAAGATTGGGGTGGGTCAGATACGCAGTATTTT. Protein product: CASSQDWGGSDTQYF.

The CDR3 reads CAETGNSPLHF. CDR3 nucleotides: TGTGCAGAAACGGGGAATTCACCCCTCCACTTT. V and J are TRBV28 and TRBJ1-6, with D unresolved. Germline loops: CDR1 MDHEN, CDR2 SYDVKM. CDR3 size: 11 residues.

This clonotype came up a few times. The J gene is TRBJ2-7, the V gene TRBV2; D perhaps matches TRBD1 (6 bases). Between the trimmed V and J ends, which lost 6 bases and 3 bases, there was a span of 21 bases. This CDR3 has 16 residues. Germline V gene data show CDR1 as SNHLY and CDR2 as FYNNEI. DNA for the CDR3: TGTGCCAGCAGCGCCCACCGGGACACGGCGGTCTACGAGCAGTACTTC. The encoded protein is CASSAHRDTAVYEQYF.

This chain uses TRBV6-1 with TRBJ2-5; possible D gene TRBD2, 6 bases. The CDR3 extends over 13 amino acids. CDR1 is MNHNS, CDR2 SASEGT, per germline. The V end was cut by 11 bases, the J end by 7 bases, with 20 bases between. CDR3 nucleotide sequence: TGTGCCGGGGGGTCGTCCTCGGCGGGGACCCAGTACTTC. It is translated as CAGGSSSAGTQYF.

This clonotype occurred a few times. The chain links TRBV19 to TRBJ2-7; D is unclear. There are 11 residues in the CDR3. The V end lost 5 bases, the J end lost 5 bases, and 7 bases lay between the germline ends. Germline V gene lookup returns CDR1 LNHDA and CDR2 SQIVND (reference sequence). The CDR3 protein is CASSQKDEQYF. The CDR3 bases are TGTGCCAGTAGTCAGAAGGACGAGCAGTACTTC.

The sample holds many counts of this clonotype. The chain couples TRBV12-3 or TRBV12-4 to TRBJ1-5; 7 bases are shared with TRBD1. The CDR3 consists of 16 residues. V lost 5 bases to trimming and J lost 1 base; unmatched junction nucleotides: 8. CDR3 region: CASSTTGTASNQPQHF. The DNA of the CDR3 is TGTGCCAGCAGTACCACCGGGACAGCCAGCAATCAGCCCCAGCATTTT.

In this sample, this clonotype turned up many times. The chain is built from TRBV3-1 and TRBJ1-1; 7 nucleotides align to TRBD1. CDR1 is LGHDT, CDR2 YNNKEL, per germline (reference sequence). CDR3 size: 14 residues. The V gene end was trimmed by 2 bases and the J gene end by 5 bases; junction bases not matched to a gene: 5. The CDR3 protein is CASSQNEQGTEAFF. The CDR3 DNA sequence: TGTGCCAGCAGCCAAAATGAACAGGGGACTGAAGCTTTCTTT.

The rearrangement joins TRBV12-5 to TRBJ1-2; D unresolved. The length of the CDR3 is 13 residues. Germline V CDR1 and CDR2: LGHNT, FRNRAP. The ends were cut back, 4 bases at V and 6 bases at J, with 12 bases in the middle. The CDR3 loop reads CASGSEGDNGYTF. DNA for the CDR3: TGTGCTAGTGGTTCTGAGGGCGATAATGGCTACACCTTC.

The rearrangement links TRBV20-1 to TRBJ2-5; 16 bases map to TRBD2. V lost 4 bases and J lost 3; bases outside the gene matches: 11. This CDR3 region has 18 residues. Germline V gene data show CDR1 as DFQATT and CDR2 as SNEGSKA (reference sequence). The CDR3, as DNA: TGCAGTGCTACATCCTCGGGACTAGCGGGGGGGGATAAAGAGACCCAGTACTTC. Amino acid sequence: CSATSSGLAGGDKETQYF.

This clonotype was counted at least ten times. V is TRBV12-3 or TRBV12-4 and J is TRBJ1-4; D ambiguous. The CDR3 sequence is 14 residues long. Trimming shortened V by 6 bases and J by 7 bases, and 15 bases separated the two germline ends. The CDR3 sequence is CASSSLQIGEKLFF. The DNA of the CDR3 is TGTGCCAGCAGCTCCCTCCAAATCGGTGAAAAACTGTTTTTT.